The TCR beta chain under discussion was sequenced for a study of blood T cell repertoires in COVID-19. About the study: Samples of COVID-19 (acute and convalescent) were obtained from the United States, Italy and Spain. The cDNA or gDNA used as material had been derived from T cells, B-cell-depleted T cells, or PBMCs.

Original processing notes: The assay estimated nucleated cells by amplifying reference gene primers. Generated by immunoSEQ multiplex PCR, the TCRdb table keeps only in-frame clones and is missing some. The V and J calls and clone size were taken over from that table, and D and trimming were inferred from the DNA. This sample has around 35,000 clones, with approximately 85% found just once. This sequence was found in a human donor in a cohort sampled during active COVID-19. Source material: peripheral blood.

The CDR3 loop reads CASSLAGASGTEQYF. The CDR3 DNA follows: TGCGCCAGCAGCTTGGCCGGTGCTAGCGGGACCGAGCAGTACTTC. The chain is built from TRBV5-1 and TRBJ2-7; 9 positions match TRBD2. The V gene end was trimmed by 0 bases and the J gene end by 6 bases; junction bases not matched to a gene: 7. This CDR3 contains 15 residues. The V gene's germline CDR1 is SGHRS and CDR2 YFSETQ.